The 28 T cell receptor beta chains given below trace back to one sample, sequenced in a study of blood T cell repertoires in COVID-19. The protocol was immunoSEQ multiplex PCR, while the TCRdb copy is restricted to in-frame clones and leaves out a portion. The profile shows roughly 200,000 clones, about nine tenths of them singletons. Sequences were obtained from PBMCs or T cells enriched from blood (not recorded which). These receptors were taken from a woman younger than 45 with acute COVID-19.

CDR3 nucleotides: TGTGCCAGCAGTTTATTTAGCGGGGTTGCCACCGGGGAGCTGTTTTTT. Its protein is CASSLFSGVATGELFF. This chain connects TRBV27 to TRBJ2-2; 8 positions agree with TRBD2. J was trimmed by 4 bases and V by 1 base; bases with no gene match: 5. CDR3 size: 16 residues. Germline loops: CDR1 MNHEY, CDR2 SMNVEV (reference sequence).

This clone was observed a handful of times. The chain links TRBV30 to TRBJ1-2; maybe TRBD1 (5 bases). The V gene's germline CDR1 is GTSNPN and CDR2 SVGIG (reference sequence). V gave up 5 bases and J gave up 1 base, with 8 bases separating them. CDR3 length equals 12 residues. In DNA, the CDR3 is TGTGCCTGGGTCCAGGGTAACTATGGCTACACCTTC. This translates into CAWVQGNYGYTF.

This clone was counted a single time. The chain recombines TRBV11-3 with TRBJ2-7; 11 nucleotides agree with TRBD2. Trimming cost V 5 bases and J 6 bases; bases outside gene matches: 3. Germline V CDR1 and CDR2: SGHNT, YENEEA. This CDR3 contains 13 residues. The CDR3 DNA reads as TGTGCCAGCAGCCGACTAGCGGGGACCGAGCAGTACTTC. It is translated as CASSRLAGTEQYF.

This sequence joins TRBV19 and TRBJ2-5, with TRBD2 matching over 7 bases. Germline CDR1 LNHDA, CDR2 SQIVND (reference sequence). Germline trimming cut 4 bases from V and 5 bases from J; bases unmatched to any gene: 7. This CDR3 region has 14 residues. The CDR3 spells CASSTQTSFETQYF. As DNA, the CDR3 is TGTGCCAGTAGTACCCAGACTAGCTTCGAGACCCAGTACTTC. The full variable domain, completed using reference TRBV19 and TRBJ2-5, is DGGITQSPKYLFRKEGQNVTLSCEQNLNHDAMYWYRQDPGQGLRLIYYSQIVNDFQKGDIAEGYSVSREKKESFPLTVTSAQKNPTAFYLCASSTQTSFETQYFGPGTRLLVL.

The chain links TRBV6-5 to TRBJ2-2; tentatively, D is TRBD2 (7 bases). Germline V gene data show CDR1 as MNHEY and CDR2 as SVGAGI. Between the trimmed V and J ends, which lost 5 bases and 7 bases, there was a span of 14 bases. The CDR3 has 14 amino acids. DNA for the CDR3: TGTGCCAGCAGTCCGGGGGGCAGGGTCGGGGAGCTGTTTTTT. Translated, it gives CASSPGGRVGELFF.

This chain joins TRBV5-1 and TRBJ2-2; TRBD1 matches at 7 bases. J lost 1 base, V lost 3 bases, and 0 bases had no gene match. The germline V gene encodes CDR1 SGHRS and CDR2 YFSETQ. The CDR3 sequence is 14 residues long. The CDR3 DNA is TGCGCCAGCAGCTGGGACAGGAACACCGGGGAGCTGTTTTTT. It is translated as CASSWDRNTGELFF.

V is TRBV6-5 and J is TRBJ2-2; a possible D gene is TRBD2 (5 bases). This CDR3 is 14 amino acids long. Germline V gene data show CDR1 as MNHEY and CDR2 as SVGAGI. Trimming removed 8 bases at V and 2 bases at J, with 12 bases between. The CDR3 DNA reads as TGTGCCAGCCGCCGAGGGAGTAACACCGGGGAGCTGTTTTTT. This translates into CASRRGSNTGELFF.

J is TRBJ1-6 and V is TRBV6-5; the match to TRBD1 covers 10 bases. The CDR3 is made up of 15 amino acids. J lost 5 bases, V lost 11 bases, and 9 bases had no gene match. Germline assignment: CDR1 MNHEY and CDR2 SVGAGI. The CDR3, as DNA: TGTGCCGTCTCGGGACAGGGGAACAATAATTCACCCCTCCACTTT. It encodes CAVSGQGNNNSPLHF.

The rearrangement uses TRBV18 and TRBJ2-7, with a possible D match to TRBD2 (6 bases). V was trimmed by 3 bases and J by 5 bases, leaving 11 bases between them. From germline, CDR1 is KGHSH and CDR2 LQKENI. This CDR3 comprises 13 residues. CDR3: CASSPPSVHEQYF. The CDR3 region has the DNA TGTGCCAGCTCACCTCCTAGCGTCCACGAGCAGTACTTC.

The chain recombines TRBV5-6 with TRBJ2-7; D is undetermined. The germline gives CDR1 SGHDT, CDR2 YYEEEE. Trimming shortened V by 0 bases and J by 4 bases, and 8 bases separated the two germline ends. This CDR3 has 13 amino acids. The CDR3 DNA follows: TGTGCCAGCAGCTTGGTGACTCCATACGAGCAGTACTTC. Amino acids: CASSLVTPYEQYF.

The rearrangement joins TRBV6-5 to TRBJ1-1, with TRBD1 as a possible D gene (5 bases). This CDR3 is built from 14 residues. CDR1 and CDR2 (germline): MNHEY, SVGAGI. V lost 2 bases and J lost 1, with 8 bases in between. This CDR3 reads CASSYGAANTEAFF. CDR3 DNA sequence: TGTGCCAGCAGTTACGGGGCAGCGAACACTGAAGCTTTCTTT.

This clone was found a few times. The V gene is TRBV14, the J gene TRBJ1-1; D is perhaps TRBD1 (5 bases). V was trimmed by 5 bases and J by 0 bases, leaving 16 bases between them. Per the germline V gene, CDR1 is SGHDN and CDR2 is FVKESK. The CDR3 length is 16 residues. The CDR3 bases are TGTGCCAGCAGCTATGGGAGGGGCACCATGAACACTGAAGCTTTCTTT. Translating gives CASSYGRGTMNTEAFF.

About this clone: A read error is the likely source, as a far larger clone sits one nucleotide away. The chain is built from TRBV7-9 and TRBJ1-5; D uncertain. The V gene lost 5 bases and the J gene lost 4 bases, with 9 bases spanning the gap. CDR1 SEHNR and CDR2 FQNEAQ come from the germline V gene (reference sequence). This CDR3 is 13 amino acids long. The CDR3 DNA reads TGTGCCAGCAGCCCGACTGGGAATCAGCCCCAGCATTTT. Translating it yields CASSPTGNQPQHF.

J is TRBJ1-1 and V is TRBV7-2; no firm D call. The CDR3 contains 12 residues. Trimming left V 5 bases short and J 6 bases short, with 10 bases between. From germline, CDR1 is SGHTA and CDR2 FQGNSA. DNA of the CDR3: TGTGCCAGCAGCCCCCCTTCCCCTGAAGCTTTCTTT. Protein product: CASSPPSPEAFF.

The J gene is TRBJ1-2, the V gene TRBV2; 8 nucleotides agree with TRBD1. The CDR3 covers 14 residues. From germline, CDR1 is SNHLY and CDR2 FYNNEI. V lost 7 bases, J lost 3 bases, and 7 bases stayed unmatched. The chain's CDR3 is CASNVPTGDYGYTF. The CDR3 DNA is TGTGCCAGCAACGTCCCGACAGGGGACTATGGCTACACCTTC.

The chain joins TRBV7-7 to TRBJ2-5, with D perhaps TRBD2 (6 bases). This CDR3 spans 15 amino acids. The germline CDR1 and CDR2 sequences are SSHAT and FNYEAQ (reference sequence). V shed 2 bases and J shed 2 bases, with 12 bases lying between them. The CDR3 is CASSLNPSGQETQYF. CDR3 DNA sequence: TGTGCCAGCAGCTTAAATCCGAGCGGGCAAGAGACCCAGTACTTC.

CDR3 protein: CASSPKGGGTLHF. The DNA for the CDR3 is TGCGCCAGCAGCCCGAAGGGAGGGGGGACCCTCCACTTT. The chain joins TRBV4-1 to TRBJ1-6; a possible D gene is TRBD1 (6 bases). V was pared by 4 bases and J by 14 bases, with 15 bases between. From germline, CDR1 is MGHRA and CDR2 YSYEKL. The CDR3 is made up of 13 amino acids.

V is TRBV5-4 and J is TRBJ2-7; 7 bases are shared with TRBD2. The CDR3 extends over 14 amino acids. Germline V gives CDR1 SGHNT, CDR2 YYREEE (reference sequence). Trimming took 5 bases from V and 4 from J; bases not matched to a gene: 9. CDR3 region: CASSPGPAGYEQYF. CDR3 bases: TGTGCCAGCAGTCCTGGACCAGCGGGGTACGAGCAGTACTTC.

The chain couples TRBV28 to TRBJ1-2; TRBD1 might be the D (5 bases). Trimming pared 4 bases from V and 5 bases from J, leaving 20 bases between. Germline CDR1 and CDR2: MDHEN and SYDVKM. The CDR3 runs 16 residues. Written as DNA, the CDR3 is TGTGCCAGCAGTTCGACCCTAGACGGGAGGGGATATGGCTACACCTTC. This codes for CASSSTLDGRGYGYTF.

J is TRBJ2-3 and V is TRBV12-3 or TRBV12-4; D unresolved. The ends were cut back, 6 bases at V and 0 bases at J, with 7 bases in the middle. The CDR3 loop spans 13 amino acids. CDR3 nucleotides: TGTGCCAGCAGGTACAGTAGCACAGATACGCAGTATTTT. Translated, it gives CASRYSSTDTQYF.

This sequence joins TRBV10-2 and TRBJ2-2, with D possibly TRBD2 on 6 matching bases. Germline V CDR1 and CDR2: WSHSY, SAAADI. The CDR3 length is 14 residues. V was pared by 7 bases and J by 1 base, with 10 bases between. The DNA for the CDR3 is TGCGCCAGCACTGGGGGGTGGAACACCGGGGAGCTGTTTTTT. Protein: CASTGGWNTGELFF.

CDR3 region: CASSTGTGGVYYF. CDR3 bases: TGTGCCAGCAGTACAGGGACAGGGGGCGTTTACTACTTC. The chain carries TRBV6-5 and TRBJ2-7; TRBD1 aligns across 12 bases. V was clipped by 5 bases and J by 13 bases; unmatched bases: 9. Per the germline V gene, CDR1 is MNHEY and CDR2 is SVGAGI. This CDR3 has 13 amino acids.

This clone was observed a handful of times. This chain connects TRBV30 to TRBJ1-1; 7 bases map to TRBD1. CDR3 length equals 12 residues. Trimming removed 3 bases from V and 4 bases from J; junction bases left unmatched: 2. CDR1 GTSNPN and CDR2 SVGIG come from the germline V gene (reference sequence). As DNA, the CDR3 is TGTGCCTGGAGACAGGGGAGCACTGAAGCTTTCTTT. Protein product: CAWRQGSTEAFF.

The genes are TRBV3-1 (or the pseudogene TRBV3-2) and TRBJ1-6, with D hard to call. The V and J ends lost 4 bases and 7 bases respectively, with 14 bases between them. The CDR3 has 15 amino acids. Germline V gene sequence: CDR1 LGHDT, CDR2 YNNKEL (reference sequence). The CDR3 bases are TGTGCCAGCAGCCCGTACGGAGGGCGGAATTCACCCCTCCACTTT. Encoded protein: CASSPYGGRNSPLHF.

This chain links TRBV21-1 with TRBJ1-5; TRBD1 is the table's D call, not checked against the DNA. TRBV21-1 corresponds to a pseudogene. The CDR3 runs to 16 residues. CDR3 DNA: TGTGCCAGCAGCAGACCGGACAGTCTTAGCAATCAGCCCCAGCATTTT. Its translation is CASSRPDSLSNQPQHF.

The chain joins TRBV6-5 to TRBJ1-1, with D possibly TRBD1 on 6 matching bases. Germline V gene sequence: CDR1 MNHEY, CDR2 SVGAGI. Trimming cost V 6 bases and J 8 bases, with 7 bases left between them. This CDR3 contains 10 residues. The DNA for the CDR3 is TGTGCCAGCAGGGGACAAGAAGCTTTCTTT. Encoded protein: CASRGQEAFF.

The chain combines TRBV5-1 with TRBJ2-1; D gene ambiguous. Germline assignment: CDR1 SGHRS and CDR2 YFSETQ. The CDR3 extends over 13 amino acids. The V end lost 0 bases, the J end lost 9 bases, and 10 bases lay between the germline ends. CDR3 in amino acids: CASSLALESEQFF. For the CDR3, the DNA is TGCGCCAGCAGCTTGGCCTTAGAGAGTGAGCAGTTCTTC.

To note about this clone: The sample holds other DNA sequences that translate to the same CDR3. This sequence joins TRBV29-1 and TRBJ2-1; 7 bases line up with TRBD2. From germline, CDR1 is SQVTM and CDR2 ANQGSEA. The length of the CDR3 is 14 residues. After removal of 3 bases from V and 0 bases from J, the junction contained 2 bases not matched to a gene. CDR3 amino acids: CSVERGSSYNEQFF. The CDR3, as DNA: TGCAGCGTTGAGCGGGGGAGCTCCTACAATGAGCAGTTCTTC.